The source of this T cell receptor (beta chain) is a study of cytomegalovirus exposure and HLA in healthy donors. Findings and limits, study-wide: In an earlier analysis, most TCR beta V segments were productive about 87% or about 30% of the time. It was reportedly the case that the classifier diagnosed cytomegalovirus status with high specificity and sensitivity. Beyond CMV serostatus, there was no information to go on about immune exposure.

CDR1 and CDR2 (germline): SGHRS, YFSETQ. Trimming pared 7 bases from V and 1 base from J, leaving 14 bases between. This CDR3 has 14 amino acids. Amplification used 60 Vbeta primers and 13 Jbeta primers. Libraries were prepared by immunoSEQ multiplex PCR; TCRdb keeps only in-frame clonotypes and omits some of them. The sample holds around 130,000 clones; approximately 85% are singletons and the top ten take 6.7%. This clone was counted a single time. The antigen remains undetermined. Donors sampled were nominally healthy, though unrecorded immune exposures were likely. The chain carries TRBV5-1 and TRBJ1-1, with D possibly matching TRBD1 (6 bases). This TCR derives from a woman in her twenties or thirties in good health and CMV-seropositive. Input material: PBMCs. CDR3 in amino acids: CASLGDRWNTEAFF. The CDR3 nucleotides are TGCGCCAGCCTGGGCGACAGGTGGAACACTGAAGCTTTCTTT.